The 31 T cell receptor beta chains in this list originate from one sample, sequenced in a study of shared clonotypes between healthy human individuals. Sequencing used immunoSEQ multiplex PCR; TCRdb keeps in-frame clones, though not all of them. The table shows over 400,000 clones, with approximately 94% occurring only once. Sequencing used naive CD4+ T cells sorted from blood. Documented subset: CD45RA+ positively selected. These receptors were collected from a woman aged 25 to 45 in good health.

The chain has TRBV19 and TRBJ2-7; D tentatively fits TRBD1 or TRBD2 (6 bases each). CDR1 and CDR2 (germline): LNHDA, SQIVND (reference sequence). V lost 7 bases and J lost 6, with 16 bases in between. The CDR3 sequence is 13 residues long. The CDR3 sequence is CASNRDPGGEQYF. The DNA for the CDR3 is TGTGCCAGTAACAGGGATCCCGGGGGCGAGCAGTACTTC.

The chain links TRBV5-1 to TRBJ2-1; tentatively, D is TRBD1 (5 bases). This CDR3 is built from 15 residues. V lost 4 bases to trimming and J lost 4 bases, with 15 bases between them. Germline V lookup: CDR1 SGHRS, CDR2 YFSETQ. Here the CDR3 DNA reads TGCGCCAGCAGCCCAAGCAGGGCGGTGTACAATGAGCAGTTCTTC. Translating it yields CASSPSRAVYNEQFF.

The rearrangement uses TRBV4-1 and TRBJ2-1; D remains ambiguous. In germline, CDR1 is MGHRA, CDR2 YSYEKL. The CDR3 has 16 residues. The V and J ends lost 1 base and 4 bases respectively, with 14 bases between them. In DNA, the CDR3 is TGCGCCAGCAGCCAAGTTCAAGTTTCCCCTTACAATGAGCAGTTCTTC. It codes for CASSQVQVSPYNEQFF.

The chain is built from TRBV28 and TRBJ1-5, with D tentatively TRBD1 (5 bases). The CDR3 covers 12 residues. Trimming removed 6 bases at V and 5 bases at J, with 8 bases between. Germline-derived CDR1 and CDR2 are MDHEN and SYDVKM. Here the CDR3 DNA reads TGTGCCAGCAGCCGGGGGTATCAGCCCCAGCATTTT. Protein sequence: CASSRGYQPQHF.

In DNA, the CDR3 is TGTGCCAGCACACGATTAGCGGGAGAAAAGCAGTACTTC. This gives the protein CASTRLAGEKQYF. The V gene is TRBV6-5, the J gene TRBJ2-7, with TRBD2 identical over 9 bases. In germline, CDR1 is MNHEY, CDR2 SVGAGI. V gave up 7 bases and J gave up 8 bases; unmatched junction bases: 9. The CDR3 covers 13 residues.

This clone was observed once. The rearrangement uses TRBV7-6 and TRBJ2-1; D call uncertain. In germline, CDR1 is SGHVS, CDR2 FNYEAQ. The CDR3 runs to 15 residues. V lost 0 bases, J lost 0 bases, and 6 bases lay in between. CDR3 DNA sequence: TGTGCCAGCAGCTTAGCGGAGTCCTCCTACAATGAGCAGTTCTTC. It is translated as CASSLAESSYNEQFF. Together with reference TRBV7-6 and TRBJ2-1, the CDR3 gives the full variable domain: GAGVSQSPRYKVTKRGQDVALRCDPISGHVSLYWYRQALGQGPEFLTYFNYEAQQDKSGLPNDRFSAERPEGSISTLTIQRTEQRDSAMYRCASSLAESSYNEQFFGPGTRLTVL.

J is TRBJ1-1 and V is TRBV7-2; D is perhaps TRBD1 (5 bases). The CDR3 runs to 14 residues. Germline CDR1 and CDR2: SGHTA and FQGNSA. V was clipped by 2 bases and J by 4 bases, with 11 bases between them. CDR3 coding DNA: TGTGCCAGCAGCTTACGGCCCGGGGGCACTGAAGCTTTCTTT. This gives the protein CASSLRPGGTEAFF.

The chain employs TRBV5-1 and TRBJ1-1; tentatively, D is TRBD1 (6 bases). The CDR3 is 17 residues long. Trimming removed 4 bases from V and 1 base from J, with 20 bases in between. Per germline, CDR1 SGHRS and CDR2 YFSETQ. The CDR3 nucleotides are TGCGCCAGCAGCCTTAGGGCTGACAGGTCATCGAACACTGAAGCTTTCTTT. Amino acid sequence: CASSLRADRSSNTEAFF.

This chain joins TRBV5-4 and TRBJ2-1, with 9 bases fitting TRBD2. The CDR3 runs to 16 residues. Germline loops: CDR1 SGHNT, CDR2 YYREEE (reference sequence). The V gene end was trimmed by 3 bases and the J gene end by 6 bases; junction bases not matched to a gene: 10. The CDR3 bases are TGTGCCAGCAGCTCAAAACTTAGCGGGAGTGTCAATGAGCAGTTCTTC. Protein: CASSSKLSGSVNEQFF. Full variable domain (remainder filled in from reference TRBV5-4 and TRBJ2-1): ETGVTQSPTHLIKTRGQQVTLRCSSQSGHNTVSWYQQALGQGPQFIFQYYREEENGRGNFPPRFSGLQFPNYSSELNVNALELDDSALYLCASSSKLSGSVNEQFFGPGTRLTVL.

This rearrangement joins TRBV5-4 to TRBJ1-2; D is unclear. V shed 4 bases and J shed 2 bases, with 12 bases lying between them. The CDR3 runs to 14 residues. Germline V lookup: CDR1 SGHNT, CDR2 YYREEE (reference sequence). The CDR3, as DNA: TGTGCCAGCAGCCCCCCCGGGCCCAACTATGGCTACACCTTC. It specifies CASSPPGPNYGYTF.

The CDR3 spells CASSQDCGGRGEQFF. CDR3 coding DNA: TGCGCCAGCAGCCAAGATTGTGGCGGGAGAGGTGAGCAGTTCTTC. This chain joins TRBV4-1 and TRBJ2-1; TRBD2 aligns across 7 bases. Germline lookup yields CDR1 MGHRA and CDR2 YSYEKL. This CDR3 has 15 residues. With 0 bases clipped from V and 9 bases from J, the junction kept 8 bases outside the gene matches.

CDR3 sequence reads: CASRVSRDASYEQYF. In nucleotides, the CDR3 is TGCGCCAGCAGGGTCTCCCGGGACGCTTCCTACGAGCAGTACTTC. This chain connects TRBV5-1 to TRBJ2-7; perhaps D is TRBD1 or TRBD2 (5 bases each). V lost 5 bases to trimming and J lost 1 base, with 16 bases between them. Per the germline V gene, CDR1 is SGHRS and CDR2 is YFSETQ. CDR3 length: 15 amino acids.

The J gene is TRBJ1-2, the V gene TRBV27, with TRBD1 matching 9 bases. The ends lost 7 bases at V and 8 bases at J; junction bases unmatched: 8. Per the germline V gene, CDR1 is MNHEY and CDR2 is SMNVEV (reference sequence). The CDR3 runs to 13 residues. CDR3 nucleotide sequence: TGTGCCAGCACCTACGGGACAGGGTACGGCTACACCTTC. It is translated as CASTYGTGYGYTF.

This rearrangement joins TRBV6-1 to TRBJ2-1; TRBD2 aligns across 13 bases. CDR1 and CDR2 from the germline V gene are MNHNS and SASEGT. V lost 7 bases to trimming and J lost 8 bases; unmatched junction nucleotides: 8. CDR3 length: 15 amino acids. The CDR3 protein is CASIWTSGRNDEQFF. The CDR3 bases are TGTGCCAGCATCTGGACTAGCGGGAGAAATGATGAGCAGTTCTTC.

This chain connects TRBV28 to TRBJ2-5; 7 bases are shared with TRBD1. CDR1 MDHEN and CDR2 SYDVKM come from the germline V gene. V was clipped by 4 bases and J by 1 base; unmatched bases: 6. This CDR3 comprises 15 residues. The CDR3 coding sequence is TGTGCCAGCAGTTCAGGGGGTCAGGGCCAAGAGACCCAGTACTTC. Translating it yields CASSSGGQGQETQYF. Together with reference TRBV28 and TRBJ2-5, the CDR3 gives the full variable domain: DVKVTQSSRYLVKRTGEKVFLECVQDMDHENMFWYRQDPGLGLRLIYFSYDVKMKEKGDIPEGYSVSREKKERFSLILESASTNQTSMYLCASSSGGQGQETQYFGPGTRLLVL.

CDR3: CASSEAALAGVRSEQFF. The CDR3 DNA is TGTGCCAGCAGTGAAGCCGCTTTAGCGGGAGTAAGGAGTGAGCAGTTCTTC. The chain has TRBV2 and TRBJ2-1; TRBD2 matches at 9 bases. CDR3 length: 17 amino acids. V lost 0 bases and J lost 9; bases outside the gene matches: 12. Per germline, CDR1 SNHLY and CDR2 FYNNEI.

CDR3: CASSPSGNTIYF. DNA of the CDR3: TGTGCCAGCAGCCCGAGTGGAAACACCATATATTTT. The chain joins TRBV7-2 to TRBJ1-3; D is ambiguous. This CDR3 region has 12 residues. Germline lookup yields CDR1 SGHTA and CDR2 FQGNSA. Trimming pared 5 bases from V and 3 bases from J, leaving 5 bases between.

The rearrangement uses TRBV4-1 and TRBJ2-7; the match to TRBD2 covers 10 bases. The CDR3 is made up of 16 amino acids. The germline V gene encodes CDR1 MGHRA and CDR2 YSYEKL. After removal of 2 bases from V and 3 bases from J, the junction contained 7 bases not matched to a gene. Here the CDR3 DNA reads TGCGCCAGCAGCCAATTGCCAGCGGGAGGGGACTACGAGCAGTACTTC. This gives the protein CASSQLPAGGDYEQYF.

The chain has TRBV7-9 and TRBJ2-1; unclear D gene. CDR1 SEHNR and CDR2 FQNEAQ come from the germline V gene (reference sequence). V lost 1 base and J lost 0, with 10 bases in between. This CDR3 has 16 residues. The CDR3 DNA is TGTGCCAGCAGCTTAGAAGTAGTTAGCTCCTACAATGAGCAGTTCTTC. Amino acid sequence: CASSLEVVSSYNEQFF.

The CDR3 DNA is TGCAGCGTAAACAAGAACACTGAAGCTTTCTTT. Translation: CSVNKNTEAFF. This chain joins TRBV29-1 and TRBJ1-1; D uncertain. Germline assignment: CDR1 SQVTM and CDR2 ANQGSEA. The CDR3 has 11 amino acids. The ends were cut back, 6 bases at V and 1 base at J, with 6 bases in the middle.

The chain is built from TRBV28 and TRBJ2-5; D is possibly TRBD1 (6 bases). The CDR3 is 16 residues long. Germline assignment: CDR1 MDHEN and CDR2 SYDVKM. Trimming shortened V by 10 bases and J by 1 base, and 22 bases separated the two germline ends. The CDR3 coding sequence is TGTGCCAACAACCAACAGACTGACAGGACCCAAGAGACCCAGTACTTC. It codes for CANNQQTDRTQETQYF.

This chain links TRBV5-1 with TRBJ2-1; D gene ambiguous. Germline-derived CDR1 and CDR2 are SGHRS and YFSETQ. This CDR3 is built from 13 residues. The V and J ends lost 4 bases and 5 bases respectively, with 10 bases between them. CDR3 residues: CASSIRAHNEQFF. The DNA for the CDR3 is TGCGCCAGCAGCATCCGGGCCCACAATGAGCAGTTCTTC.

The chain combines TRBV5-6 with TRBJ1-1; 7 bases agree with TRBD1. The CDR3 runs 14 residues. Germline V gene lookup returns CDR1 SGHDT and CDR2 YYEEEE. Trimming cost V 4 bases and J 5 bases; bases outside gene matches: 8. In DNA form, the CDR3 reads TGTGCCAGCAGCAGGAGGGGGCCGGGGACTGAAGCTTTCTTT. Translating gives CASSRRGPGTEAFF.

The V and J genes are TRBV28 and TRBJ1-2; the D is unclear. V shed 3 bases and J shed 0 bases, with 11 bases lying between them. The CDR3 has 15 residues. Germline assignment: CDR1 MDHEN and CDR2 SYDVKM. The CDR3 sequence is CASSFVGRSNYGYTF. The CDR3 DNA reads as TGTGCCAGCAGTTTTGTGGGAAGATCTAACTATGGCTACACCTTC.

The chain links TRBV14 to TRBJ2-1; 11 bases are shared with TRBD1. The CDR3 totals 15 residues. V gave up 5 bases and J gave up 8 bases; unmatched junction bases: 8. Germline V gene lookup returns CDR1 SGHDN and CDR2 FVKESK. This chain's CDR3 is CASSIRTGGRDEQFF. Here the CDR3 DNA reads TGTGCCAGCAGCATACGGACAGGGGGCCGGGATGAGCAGTTCTTC.

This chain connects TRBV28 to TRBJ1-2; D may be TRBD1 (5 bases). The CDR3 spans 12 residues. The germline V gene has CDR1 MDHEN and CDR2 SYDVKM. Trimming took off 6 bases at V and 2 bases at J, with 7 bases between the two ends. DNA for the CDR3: TGTGCCAGCAGCAAGGGGAACTATGGCTACACCTTC. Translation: CASSKGNYGYTF.

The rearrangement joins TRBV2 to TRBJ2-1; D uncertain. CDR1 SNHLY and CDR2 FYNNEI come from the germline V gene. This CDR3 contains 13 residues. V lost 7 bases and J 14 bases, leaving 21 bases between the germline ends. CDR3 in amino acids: CASIALRDTEEFF. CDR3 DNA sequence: TGTGCCAGCATTGCTCTTCGCGACACAGAGGAGTTCTTC. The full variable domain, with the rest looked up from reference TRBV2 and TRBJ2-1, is EPEVTQTPSHQVTQMGQEVILRCVPISNHLYFYWYRQILGQKVEFLVSFYNNEISEKSEIFDDQFSVERPDGSNFTLKIRSTKLEDSAMYFCASIALRDTEEFFGPGTRLTVL.

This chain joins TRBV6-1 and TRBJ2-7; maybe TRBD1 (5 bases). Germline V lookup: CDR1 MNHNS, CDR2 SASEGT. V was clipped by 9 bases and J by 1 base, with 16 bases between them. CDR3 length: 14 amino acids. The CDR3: CASSPWTRSYEQYF. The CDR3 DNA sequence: TGTGCCAGTTCTCCTTGGACACGGTCCTACGAGCAGTACTTC.

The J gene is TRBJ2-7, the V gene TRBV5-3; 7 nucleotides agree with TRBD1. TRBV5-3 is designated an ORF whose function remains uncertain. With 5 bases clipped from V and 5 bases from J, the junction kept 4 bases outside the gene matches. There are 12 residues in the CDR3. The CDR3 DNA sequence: TGTGCCAGAAGACCAGGACAGGACGAGCAGTACTTC. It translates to CARRPGQDEQYF.

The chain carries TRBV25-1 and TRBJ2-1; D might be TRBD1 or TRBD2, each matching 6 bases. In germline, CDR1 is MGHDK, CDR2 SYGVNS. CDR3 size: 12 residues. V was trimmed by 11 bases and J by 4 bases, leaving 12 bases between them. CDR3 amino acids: CASGGPYNEQFF. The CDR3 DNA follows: TGTGCCTCTGGGGGGCCGTACAATGAGCAGTTCTTC. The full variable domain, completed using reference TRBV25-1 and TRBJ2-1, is EADIYQTPRYLVIGTGKKITLECSQTMGHDKMYWYQQDPGMELHLIHYSYGVNSTEKGDLSSESTVSRIRTEHFPLTLESARPSHTSQYLCASGGPYNEQFFGPGTRLTVL.

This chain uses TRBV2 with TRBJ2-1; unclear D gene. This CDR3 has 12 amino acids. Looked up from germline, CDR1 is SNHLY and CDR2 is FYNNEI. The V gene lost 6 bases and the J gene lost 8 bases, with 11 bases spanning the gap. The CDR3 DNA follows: TGTGCCAGCAGCCTACCCAGCTATGAGCAGTTCTTC. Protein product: CASSLPSYEQFF.